The entry that follows covers one T cell receptor beta chain sequence. V lost 1 base and J lost 5, with 8 bases in between. CDR3 length equals 13 residues. Germline values: CDR1 SGHAT, CDR2 FQDESV (reference sequence). Measured with immunoSEQ multiplex PCR; TCRdb has only the in-frame clones, and not every one. In the table there are around 480,000 clones, around 88% of which are singletons. These data come from a study of blood T cell repertoires in COVID-19. The sample taken for sequencing was peripheral blood. The chain is built from TRBV11-1 and TRBJ1-1; no clear D. This TCR derives from a woman in her forties or fifties with COVID-19, enrolled during active disease. CDR3 loop: CASSLGPGTEAFF. Here the CDR3 DNA reads TGTGCCAGCAGCTTAGGCCCGGGGACTGAAGCTTTCTTT.